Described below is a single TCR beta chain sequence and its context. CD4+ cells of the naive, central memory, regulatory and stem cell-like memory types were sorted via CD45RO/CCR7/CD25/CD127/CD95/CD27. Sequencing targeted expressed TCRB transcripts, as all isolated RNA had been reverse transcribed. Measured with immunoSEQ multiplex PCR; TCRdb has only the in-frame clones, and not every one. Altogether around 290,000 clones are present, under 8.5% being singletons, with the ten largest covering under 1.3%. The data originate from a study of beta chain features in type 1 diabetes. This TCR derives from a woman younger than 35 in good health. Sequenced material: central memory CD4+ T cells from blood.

The CDR3 protein is CASSTTGRGGKPQHF. Written as DNA, the CDR3 is TGTGCCAGTAGTACGACCGGGCGAGGTGGGAAACCCCAGCATTTT. This chain connects TRBV19 to TRBJ1-5; D is undetermined. Trimming took off 4 bases at V and 10 bases at J, with 20 bases between the two ends. The CDR3 has 15 amino acids. The germline gives CDR1 LNHDA, CDR2 SQIVND (reference sequence).